A selection of T cell receptor beta chains follows, all from one sample in a study of blood T cells in healthy people across ages. Each CDR3 protein is one row after TCRdb ran MiXCR on the 5' RACE reads. The repertoire includes about 1.6 million distinct CDR3 sequences, around 36% of them detected once, and roughly 10% sits in the top ten. Source material: blood. The receptors derive from a woman aged 30 to 39 in good health. The conserved cysteine and the conserved F or W are not part of the CDR3 here. Fields, in order: D gene, V gene, J gene, CDR3 protein. D genes are given only for firm matches.

NA	TRBV9	TRBJ2-7	ASSGGADTYEQY
NA	TRBV2	TRBJ2-7	ASSPKLTDGEQY
TRBD1	TRBV7-2	TRBJ2-3	ASSYTGTATDTQY
TRBD1	TRBV18	TRBJ1-2	ASRQGPNYGYT
NA	TRBV14	TRBJ1-1	ASSQLGGGLNTEAF
NA	TRBV7-9	TRBJ1-2	ASSLGERDGYT
NA	TRBV20-1	TRBJ1-1	SAATENTEAF
NA	TRBV27	TRBJ2-3	ASIPVGRSTDTQY
NA	TRBV28	TRBJ1-4	AVQGFGAATNEKLF
NA	TRBV6-6	TRBJ1-2	ASSYSRHRVPNYGYT
NA	TRBV29-1	TRBJ2-5	SVGSSASTQY
NA	TRBV29-1	TRBJ1-1	SVDPGGTEAF
NA	TRBV3-1	TRBJ2-2	ASSSYGHDFPGELF
TRBD1	TRBV4-1	TRBJ1-1	ASSQVDRGAEAF
NA	TRBV5-1	TRBJ2-7	ATMGSPDYEQY
NA	TRBV5-1	TRBJ2-7	ASSLAGQPGINEQY
NA	TRBV12-3/TRBV12-4	TRBJ2-1	ASSLLAVNEQF
TRBD1	TRBV6-2/TRBV6-3	TRBJ1-2	TSSYADRGGSGYT
TRBD2	TRBV13	TRBJ2-1	ASSLVAGFGWNEQF
NA	TRBV20-1	TRBJ2-5	SARDLRVQETQY
TRBD1	TRBV7-2	TRBJ2-7	ASTLGRGREQY
NA	TRBV28	TRBJ2-7	ASSLFQGSYEQY
NA	TRBV7-6	TRBJ2-3	ASSLTTGGYTDTQY
NA	TRBV27	TRBJ2-7	ASSLPTGGEQY
NA	TRBV12-3/TRBV12-4	TRBJ2-6	ASSLHRDGSGANVLT
NA	TRBV3-1	TRBJ2-7	ASSQNRGGEQY